Below, 26 T cell receptor beta chains from the same sample are listed, as sequenced in a study of identical twins. TCRdb fed the 5' RACE reads into MiXCR, producing one record per CDR3 protein. The profile shows roughly 1.6 million distinct CDR3 sequences, about 31% of them singletons. Sequenced input: cord blood. All receptors come from a newborn girl in good health.

The chain combines TRBV29-1 with TRBJ2-7; D possibly matches TRBD1 or TRBD2 (5 bases each). With 7 bases removed from V and 3 bases from J, the gap between germline ends came to 13 bases. The CDR3 extends over 12 amino acids. From germline, CDR1 is SQVTM and CDR2 ANQGSEA. DNA of the CDR3: TGCAGCGGCCGGGACCCCGGCTACGAGCAGTACTTC. Translation gives CSGRDPGYEQYF.

This clonotype has only a few counts. This rearrangement joins TRBV5-4 to TRBJ2-1, with TRBD2 as a possible D gene (6 bases). Per the germline V gene, CDR1 is SGHNT and CDR2 is YYREEE (reference sequence). This CDR3 is built from 16 residues. Trimming removed 3 bases at V and 4 bases at J, with 17 bases between. The DNA of the CDR3 is TGTGCCAGCAGCTGGGGAAGAGGAGGGCAGTACAATGAGCAGTTCTTC. The encoded protein is CASSWGRGGQYNEQFF.

The table lists this clonotype with a few counts. As DNA, the CDR3 is TGCAGTGCCCCGACAGGTGCTGGCTACACCTTC. Translating it yields CSAPTGAGYTF. V is TRBV20-1 and J is TRBJ1-2, with D possibly matching TRBD1 (6 bases). V lost 6 bases to trimming and J lost 7 bases, with 12 bases between them. The germline V gene encodes CDR1 DFQATT and CDR2 SNEGSKA (reference sequence). The CDR3 is made up of 11 amino acids.

Ten or more counts support this clonotype. This chain connects TRBV28 to TRBJ1-2; no clear D. The CDR3 extends over 13 amino acids. V was pared by 3 bases and J by 3 bases, with 8 bases between. Germline CDR1 reads MDHEN; CDR2 reads SYDVKM. CDR3: CASSFWRHYGYTF. CDR3 coding DNA: TGTGCCAGCAGTTTTTGGAGACACTATGGCTACACCTTC.

V is TRBV5-5 and J is TRBJ2-1; D is undetermined. Per germline, CDR1 SGHKS and CDR2 YYEKEE (reference sequence). The V gene lost 0 bases and the J gene lost 4 bases, with 8 bases spanning the gap. The CDR3 extends over 14 amino acids. The CDR3 DNA follows: TGTGCCAGCAGCTTGGTGGCCCATTACAATGAGCAGTTCTTC. It translates to CASSLVAHYNEQFF.

This clonotype was observed many times. DNA for the CDR3: TGCAGTGCTAGAGAGCCCCCTCTCTACGAGCAGTACTTC. Protein product: CSAREPPLYEQYF. V is TRBV20-1 and J is TRBJ2-7, with unresolved D. The germline CDR1 and CDR2 sequences are DFQATT and SNEGSKA (reference sequence). The CDR3 is 13 amino acids. Trimming shortened V by 0 bases and J by 3 bases, and 9 bases separated the two germline ends.

Only a few counts were recorded for this clonotype. The chain is built from TRBV28 and TRBJ2-7, with 10 bases matching TRBD1. Germline loops: CDR1 MDHEN, CDR2 SYDVKM. The CDR3 totals 19 residues. J gave up 2 bases and V 7 bases, and 20 bases lay outside the gene matches. The CDR3 DNA follows: TGTGCCAGCATGAGGTCGTGGGACAGGGGAATACTTAGGACCTACGAGCAGTACTTC. Amino acid sequence: CASMRSWDRGILRTYEQYF. The variable domain in full, completed from reference TRBV28 and TRBJ2-7, reads DVKVTQSSRYLVKRTGEKVFLECVQDMDHENMFWYRQDPGLGLRLIYFSYDVKMKEKGDIPEGYSVSREKKERFSLILESASTNQTSMYLCASMRSWDRGILRTYEQYFGPGTRLTVT.

The CDR3, as DNA: TGCAGTGGGACAGGTCATAGCAATCAGCCCCAGCATTTT. Encoded protein: CSGTGHSNQPQHF. The V gene is TRBV20-1, the J gene TRBJ1-5, with 7 bases that match TRBD1. V gave up 7 bases and J gave up 0 bases; unmatched junction bases: 3. The CDR3 covers 13 residues. Germline CDR1 and CDR2: DFQATT and SNEGSKA (reference sequence).

This clonotype was detected a few times. The chain has TRBV10-3 and TRBJ2-1, with 7 bases that match TRBD2. Gene TRBJ2-7 matches the end of the DNA better, so the J call may be wrong. Germline CDR1 ENHRY, CDR2 SYGVKD. CDR3 length: 15 amino acids. CDR3 protein: CAISEAGPSYNEQYF. The CDR3 DNA is TGTGCCATCAGTGAAGCGGGGCCCTCCTACAATGAGCAGTACTTC.

Many counts were recorded for this clonotype. The rearrangement links TRBV5-1 to TRBJ2-5; 7 bases fit TRBD2. CDR1 SGHRS and CDR2 YFSETQ come from the germline V gene. The ends lost 2 bases at V and 3 bases at J; junction bases unmatched: 7. The CDR3 totals 15 residues. The CDR3 loop is CASSFPLAAKETQYF. The CDR3 DNA reads as TGCGCCAGCAGCTTTCCCCTAGCGGCTAAAGAGACCCAGTACTTC.

The chain has TRBV6-1 and TRBJ1-4; 7 nucleotides match TRBD1. The CDR3 covers 15 residues. Unmatched junction bases numbered 13, after V lost 7 bases and J lost 8 bases. Per germline, CDR1 MNHNS and CDR2 SASEGT. The CDR3 here is CASNIRGTEEEKLFF. CDR3 DNA sequence: TGTGCCAGCAACATAAGGGGGACAGAAGAGGAAAAACTGTTTTTT.

The chain couples TRBV3-1 to TRBJ1-1, with D maybe TRBD1 (6 bases). The CDR3 sequence is 16 residues long. V lost 7 bases to trimming and J lost 1 base, with 19 bases between them. The germline V gene has CDR1 LGHDT and CDR2 YNNKEL (reference sequence). The DNA for the CDR3 is TGTGCCAGCAAGCAGGGGCCTCCAACAGGGAACACTGAAGCTTTCTTT. Encoded protein: CASKQGPPTGNTEAFF. The variable domain in full, with the rest retrieved from reference TRBV3-1 and TRBJ1-1, is DTAVSQTPKYLVTQMGNDKSIKCEQNLGHDTMYWYKQDSKKFLKIMFSYNNKELIINETVPNRFSPKSPDKAHLNLHINSLELGDSAVYFCASKQGPPTGNTEAFFGQGTRLTVV.

This clonotype was picked up a small number of times. The V gene is TRBV2, the J gene TRBJ1-2; D remains ambiguous. The V end lost 0 bases, the J end lost 0 bases, and 11 bases lay between the germline ends. Looked up from germline, CDR1 is SNHLY and CDR2 is FYNNEI. The length of the CDR3 is 16 residues. The CDR3 loop reads CASSEALIPANYGYTF. As DNA, the CDR3 is TGTGCCAGCAGTGAAGCGCTTATCCCAGCTAACTATGGCTACACCTTC.

On this clonotype itself: One end of the junction does not line up with germline, which may come from a read error. The chain is built from TRBV14 and TRBJ1-6, with no clear D. This CDR3 is 16 amino acids long. The V gene's germline CDR1 is SGHDN and CDR2 FVKESK. CDR3 coding DNA: TGTGCCAGCAGCCCCGGCGTAAACTCCTATAATTCACCCCCCCACTTT. Protein: CASSPGVNSYNSPPHF.

CDR3 sequence reads: CASSLTSGAIYEQYF. The CDR3 DNA reads as TGTGCCAGCAGTTTAACTAGCGGGGCCATCTACGAGCAGTACTTC. The chain recombines TRBV28 with TRBJ2-7, with TRBD2 matching over 10 bases. This CDR3 is built from 15 residues. The V gene's germline CDR1 is MDHEN and CDR2 SYDVKM. The V segment lost 2 bases and the J segment 3 bases; nucleotides outside the gene matches: 4.

There are many counts of this clonotype. This chain joins TRBV11-2 and TRBJ2-7; the match to TRBD1 covers 7 bases. Germline V lookup: CDR1 SGHAT, CDR2 FQNNGV. Trimming took 4 bases from V and 0 from J; bases not matched to a gene: 21. The CDR3 covers 20 residues. CDR3 sequence: CASSCIPRLCRDRVSYEQYF. The CDR3, as DNA: TGTGCCAGCAGCTGTATACCTCGTCTTTGCCGCGACAGGGTCTCCTACGAGCAGTACTTC.

J is TRBJ1-4 and V is TRBV12-3 or TRBV12-4; D ambiguous. V lost 6 bases and J 7 bases, leaving 18 bases between the germline ends. The CDR3 length is 15 residues. The DNA of the CDR3 is TGTGCCAGCAGAGGGCAAGGGAGGTCTGGTGAAAAACTGTTTTTT. This codes for CASRGQGRSGEKLFF.

This clonotype was observed at least ten times. The rearrangement joins TRBV16 to TRBJ2-1, with 8 nucleotides matching TRBD2. The CDR3 is 16 residues long. J lost 4 bases, V lost 0 bases, and 5 bases had no gene match. CDR1 is KGHSY and CDR2 is FQNENV in the germline V gene. The CDR3 sequence is CASSQSALAGYNEQFF. The CDR3 DNA sequence: TGTGCCAGCAGCCAATCAGCGTTAGCGGGGTACAATGAGCAGTTCTTC.

A few counts support this clonotype. The V gene is TRBV28, the J gene TRBJ2-1; the match to TRBD2 covers 11 bases. The better agreement between TRBJ2-7 and the DNA end casts doubt on the J call. Germline CDR1 and CDR2: MDHEN and SYDVKM. CDR3 length equals 15 residues. CDR3 in amino acids: CASSERLAGNNEQYF. CDR3 in DNA: TGTGCCAGCAGTGAACGACTAGCGGGGAACAATGAGCAGTACTTC.

The sample holds a few counts of this clonotype. This rearrangement joins TRBV6-5 to TRBJ2-1; the match to TRBD1 covers 8 bases. The CDR3 runs to 11 residues. With V trimmed by 6 bases and J by 14 bases, 6 bases remained unmatched. CDR1 and CDR2 from the germline V gene are MNHEY and SVGAGI. The CDR3 protein is CASRSGQEKFF. In DNA, the CDR3 is TGTGCCAGCAGGTCGGGACAGGAGAAGTTCTTC.

The chain is built from TRBV5-6 and TRBJ2-1; D is ambiguous. V was shortened by 4 bases and J by 0 bases, with 11 bases between the two germline ends. The CDR3 totals 15 residues. The germline CDR1 and CDR2 sequences are SGHDT and YYEEEE. The CDR3 bases are TGTGCCAGCAGCCTCAACACCGTCTCCTACAATGAGCAGTTCTTC. It is translated as CASSLNTVSYNEQFF. The whole variable domain, remainder taken from reference TRBV5-6 and TRBJ2-1, is DAGVTQSPTHLIKTRGQQVTLRCSPKSGHDTVSWYQQALGQGPQFIFQYYEEEERQRGNFPDRFSGHQFPNYSSELNVNALLLGDSALYLCASSLNTVSYNEQFFGPGTRLTVL.

V and J are TRBV5-1 and TRBJ2-5; 8 nucleotides match TRBD2. CDR1 is SGHRS and CDR2 is YFSETQ in the germline V gene. Trimming removed 0 bases from V and 1 base from J; junction bases left unmatched: 5. The CDR3 runs to 16 residues. The CDR3 is CASSLVLAGFQETQYF. The CDR3 DNA reads TGCGCCAGCAGCTTGGTGTTAGCGGGGTTCCAAGAGACCCAGTACTTC.

J is TRBJ2-7 and V is TRBV29-1, with 7 bases matching TRBD1. The CDR3 consists of 16 residues. V shed 1 base, J shed 2 bases, and the junction held 11 bases outside the gene matches. In germline, CDR1 is SQVTM, CDR2 ANQGSEA. The CDR3 DNA sequence: TGCAGCGTTGAAGTGGTAAGGACAGGCCCGACCTACGAGCAGTACTTC. Translation: CSVEVVRTGPTYEQYF.

This clonotype was seen a few times. The chain links TRBV9 to TRBJ2-5, with 9 bases fitting TRBD2. The end of the DNA fits TRBJ2-7 better, so the J call may be wrong. Germline CDR1 is SGDLS and CDR2 is YYNGEE. CDR3 length equals 15 residues. This CDR3 is CASSPFGGGAYEQYF. The CDR3 DNA follows: TGTGCCAGCAGCCCCTTTGGCGGGGGGGCCTACGAGCAGTACTTC.

A few counts support this clonotype. The chain is built from TRBV5-6 and TRBJ2-5; D remains ambiguous. CDR1 and CDR2 (germline): SGHDT, YYEEEE. Trimming removed 0 bases from V and 5 bases from J, with 11 bases in between. The CDR3 is made up of 14 amino acids. CDR3 sequence (DNA): TGTGCCAGCAGCTTGGAGGGCGTTCTCGAGACCCAGTACTTC. It codes for CASSLEGVLETQYF.

The V gene is TRBV7-8, the J gene TRBJ2-3; 8 nucleotides line up with TRBD2. The germline V gene encodes CDR1 SGHVS and CDR2 FQNEAQ. The CDR3 length is 14 residues. The J segment lost 7 bases and the V segment lost 8 bases, leaving 11 bases of the junction unmatched. In DNA form, the CDR3 reads TGTGCCAGCTATGGCGGGGGGCCGTTTTATACGCAGTATTTT. This gives the protein CASYGGGPFYTQYF.